This T cell receptor beta chain was obtained from a study of blood T cells in healthy people across ages. Points from the study as a whole: Naive T cell percentage showed a strong correlation with TCR beta diversity.

Each of the donors had 9 to 10 milliliters of peripheral blood drawn into EDTA-treated Vacutainer tubes. Alongside a J-beta primer mix, a sample-barcoded 5' primer served in a second PCR lasting 7 to 11 cycles. One entry per CDR3 protein results from TCRdb running MiXCR on the 5' RACE reads. Here the sample spans around 800,000 distinct CDR3 sequences, around half being singletons. About this clonotype itself: The antigen remains unidentified.

What was sequenced was blood. The receptor comes from an elderly man in good health.

The CDR3: CASSLEGRAGYGYTF. Written as DNA, the CDR3 is TGTGCCAGCAGTTTAGAAGGCAGGGCAGGCTATGGCTACACCTTC. The chain is built from TRBV28 and TRBJ1-2; D may be TRBD1 (5 bases). V was cut by 2 bases and J by 4 bases, with 14 bases left in between. CDR3 length equals 15 residues. Per germline, CDR1 MDHEN and CDR2 SYDVKM.